These 14 T cell receptor beta chains came from one sample sequenced in a study of T cell repertoires in cytomegalovirus infection. TCRdb ran MiXCR on the reads and lists one entry per CDR3 protein. In the table there are fewer than 550,000 distinct CDR3 sequences, approximately 32% of which are singletons. Specimen: PBMCs. These receptors were taken from a human donor in good health (CMV status not recorded). Some clones in this sample may be carry-over from other donors' samples.

This chain connects TRBV4-3 to TRBJ2-3, with TRBD1 identical over 11 bases. Germline trimming cut 4 bases from V and 2 bases from J; bases unmatched to any gene: 5. Germline CDR1 is LGHNA and CDR2 is YSLEER. The CDR3 runs 16 residues. DNA for the CDR3: TGCGCCAGCAGCCCGGGACAGGGGGGATCCACAGATACGCAGTATTTT. This gives the protein CASSPGQGGSTDTQYF.

The V and J genes are TRBV6-5 and TRBJ1-2, with unresolved D. The CDR3 is 14 residues long. CDR1 MNHEY and CDR2 SVGAGI come from the germline V gene. V dropped 0 bases and J dropped 7 bases, with 12 bases sitting between them. The CDR3 DNA sequence: TGTGCCAGCAGTTACTCACTTAGTTCTGGTGGCTACACCTTC. This translates into CASSYSLSSGGYTF.

This clonotype was seen a handful of times. The chain has TRBV11-2 and TRBJ2-7; TRBD2 matches 12 bases. Germline loops: CDR1 SGHAT, CDR2 FQNNGV. The CDR3 runs to 16 residues. After removal of 3 bases from V and 6 bases from J, the junction contained 9 bases not matched to a gene. The CDR3 region is CASSFPASGGEGEQYF. The CDR3 nucleotides are TGTGCCAGCAGCTTCCCCGCTAGCGGGGGGGAGGGCGAGCAGTACTTC.

The table lists this clonotype with a few counts. The chain uses TRBV7-9 and TRBJ2-5, with D possibly being TRBD1 (5 bases). The V end lost 5 bases, the J end lost 5 bases, and 15 bases lay between the germline ends. This CDR3 is built from 14 residues. The germline CDR1 and CDR2 sequences are SEHNR and FQNEAQ (reference sequence). For the CDR3, the DNA is TGTGCCAGCAGCACCCGACAGTTTGAGGAGACCCAGTACTTC. Its translation: CASSTRQFEETQYF.

The rearrangement links TRBV6-5 to TRBJ1-1; D gene unclear. Germline V gene data show CDR1 as MNHEY and CDR2 as SVGAGI. V dropped 2 bases and J dropped 3 bases, with 10 bases sitting between them. The CDR3 extends over 14 amino acids. The CDR3 loop is CASSYRLEYTEAFF. The CDR3 DNA reads TGTGCCAGCAGTTACAGACTCGAATACACTGAAGCTTTCTTT.

The rearrangement links TRBV19 to TRBJ1-5; no firm D call. This CDR3 is 10 amino acids long. The V end was cut by 9 bases, the J end by 9 bases, with 9 bases between. In germline, CDR1 is LNHDA, CDR2 SQIVND (reference sequence). The CDR3 region is CASGDPPQHF. The CDR3 region has the DNA TGTGCCAGCGGTGATCCGCCCCAGCATTTT.

The rearrangement links TRBV6-8 to TRBJ2-7; 8 bases fit TRBD1. The CDR3 contains 11 residues. CDR1 is MNHGY, CDR2 SAAAGT, per germline. V gave up 7 bases and J gave up 12 bases; unmatched junction bases: 8. The CDR3 coding sequence is TGTGCCAGCAAGTGGACAGGGCGCCTGTACTTC. Its protein is CASKWTGRLYF.

This clonotype appeared a few times. The CDR3 reads CASKKGATTAEQYF. Written as DNA, the CDR3 is TGTGCCAGTAAGAAAGGGGCGACCACTGCCGAGCAGTACTTC. The chain combines TRBV19 with TRBJ2-7, with D possibly TRBD1 on 5 matching bases. The V gene lost 7 bases and the J gene lost 6 bases, with 19 bases spanning the gap. Germline lookup yields CDR1 LNHDA and CDR2 SQIVND (reference sequence). The CDR3 is 14 residues long. Filled out from reference TRBV19 and TRBJ2-7, the complete variable domain reads DGGITQSPKYLFRKEGQNVTLSCEQNLNHDAMYWYRQDPGQGLRLIYYSQIVNDFQKGDIAEGYSVSREKKESFPLTVTSAQKNPTAFYLCASKKGATTAEQYFGPGTRLTVT.

In regard to this clonotype: Since no conserved phenylalanine or tryptophan closes the CDR3, a read error is the likely cause. The limits of the CDR3 on the DNA are not certain, so only TCRdb's listed CDR3 is given. This chain uses TRBV6-1 with TRBJ2-1; the table's TRBD2 call for D was not verified on the DNA. The CDR3 is 14 residues long, counting both termini. Germline V gene lookup returns CDR1 MNHNS and CDR2 SASEGT. The CDR3 spells CATGSGTQASEQLL.

The chain combines TRBV6-5 with TRBJ2-3; D is tentatively TRBD1 or TRBD2 (5 bases each). Trimming took off 0 bases at V and 0 bases at J, with 10 bases between the two ends. The CDR3 sequence is 16 residues long. Per the germline V gene, CDR1 is MNHEY and CDR2 is SVGAGI. This CDR3 reads CASSYSRGHSTDTQYF. The CDR3 DNA sequence: TGTGCCAGCAGTTACTCGAGGGGCCATAGCACAGATACGCAGTATTTT.

The chain couples TRBV25-1 to TRBJ2-5, with 7 bases identical to TRBD1. CDR1 is MGHDK, CDR2 SYGVNS, per germline. The V segment lost 4 bases and the J segment 5 bases; nucleotides outside the gene matches: 1. The CDR3 length is 12 residues. The CDR3 is CASSVQGETQYF. The CDR3 nucleotides read TGTGCCAGCAGTGTACAGGGGGAGACCCAGTACTTC.

This clonotype was seen many times. The V and J genes are TRBV7-6 and TRBJ2-1; 11 positions agree with TRBD2. V was pared by 0 bases and J by 9 bases, with 7 bases of the junction left unmatched. The CDR3 has 16 residues. Germline CDR1 is SGHVS and CDR2 is FNYEAQ. CDR3 sequence (DNA): TGTGCCAGCAGCTTAGCTGTAGCGGGGGGGCTCAGTGAGCAGTTCTTC. Encoded protein: CASSLAVAGGLSEQFF.

This clonotype was seen ten or more times. The V gene is TRBV7-8, the J gene TRBJ2-1; the match to TRBD2 covers 9 bases. The V gene end was trimmed by 5 bases and the J gene end by 7 bases; junction bases not matched to a gene: 9. CDR3 length: 15 residues. The germline gives CDR1 SGHVS, CDR2 FQNEAQ. The CDR3 DNA sequence: TGTGCCAGCAGCCCCGCCGCGGGGGGGGGAAATGAGCAGTTCTTC. Translating gives CASSPAAGGGNEQFF.

Only a few counts were recorded for this clonotype. This chain connects TRBV5-1 to TRBJ2-7; D is possibly TRBD1 or TRBD2 (5 bases each). Germline V gene data show CDR1 as SGHRS and CDR2 as YFSETQ. V was clipped by 4 bases and J by 3 bases, with 14 bases between them. CDR3 length: 14 residues. CDR3 amino acids: CASSPGTVGYEQYF. The CDR3 DNA sequence: TGCGCCAGCAGCCCTGGGACGGTGGGCTACGAGCAGTACTTC.